What follows are 25 T cell receptor beta chains derived from one specimen sequenced in a study of cytomegalovirus exposure and HLA in healthy donors. The PCR made use of 60 Vbeta and 13 Jbeta primers. Method: immunoSEQ multiplex PCR; TCRdb's copy keeps in-frame clones and lacks some. The repertoire consists of around 190,000 clones, with 60% to 85% occurring once and the leading ten covering about 1.1%. What was sequenced was PBMCs. All receptors derive from a woman aged 40-49 years in good health and CMV-seronegative.

This chain joins TRBV9 and TRBJ2-7; 10 positions match TRBD2. J lost 2 bases, V lost 3 bases, and 5 bases had no gene match. The CDR3 is 15 amino acids. Germline values: CDR1 SGDLS, CDR2 YYNGEE. The CDR3 is CASSARTSGAYEQYF. The CDR3 DNA follows: TGTGCCAGCAGCGCAAGGACTAGCGGAGCCTACGAGCAGTACTTC. The full variable domain, its missing parts supplied by reference TRBV9 and TRBJ2-7, is DSGVTQTPKHLITATGQRVTLRCSPRSGDLSVYWYQQSLDQGLQFLIQYYNGEERAKGNILERFSAQQFPDLHSELNLSSLELGDSALYFCASSARTSGAYEQYFGPGTRLTVT.

In DNA, the CDR3 is TGTGCCAGCAGCAGACAGGGAATCACTACATACAATGAGCAGTTCTTC. Amino acids: CASSRQGITTYNEQFF. J is TRBJ2-1 and V is TRBV7-6, with 7 bases matching TRBD1. From germline, CDR1 is SGHVS and CDR2 FNYEAQ. V trimming: 5 bases; J trimming: 4 bases; junction bases outside the gene matches: 11. There are 16 residues in the CDR3.

This CDR3 reads CASKRGILETQYF. The CDR3 nucleotides are TGTGCCAGCAAGCGGGGGATCTTAGAGACCCAGTACTTC. The chain is built from TRBV2 and TRBJ2-5; 8 bases are shared with TRBD2. This CDR3 has 13 residues. V lost 7 bases and J lost 4; bases outside the gene matches: 5. Germline V gives CDR1 SNHLY, CDR2 FYNNEI.

This clone was detected once. This chain uses TRBV9 with TRBJ2-4, with D uncertain. V lost 5 bases and J 1 base, leaving 10 bases between the germline ends. Germline V gene lookup returns CDR1 SGDLS and CDR2 YYNGEE. The CDR3 consists of 14 residues. The CDR3 is CASSLTSAKNIQYF. CDR3 bases: TGTGCCAGCAGTCTTACTTCTGCCAAAAACATTCAGTACTTC.

V is TRBV2 and J is TRBJ1-1; D gene uncertain. CDR1 and CDR2 from the germline V gene are SNHLY and FYNNEI. This CDR3 spans 12 amino acids. Trimming shortened V by 5 bases and J by 11 bases, and 15 bases separated the two germline ends. For the CDR3, the DNA is TGTGCCAGCAGTAACCAAGAACAGAAGGCTTTCTTT. Its translation is CASSNQEQKAFF.

The J gene is TRBJ1-4, the V gene TRBV19, with 7 bases that match TRBD1. Trimming cost V 2 bases and J 4 bases; bases outside gene matches: 1. Germline-derived CDR1 and CDR2 are LNHDA and SQIVND (reference sequence). The CDR3 runs to 14 residues. CDR3 amino acids: CASSIQGDNEKLFF. In nucleotides, the CDR3 is TGTGCCAGTAGTATACAGGGGGATAATGAAAAACTGTTTTTT. The entire variable domain, with the rest obtained from reference TRBV19 and TRBJ1-4, is as follows: DGGITQSPKYLFRKEGQNVTLSCEQNLNHDAMYWYRQDPGQGLRLIYYSQIVNDFQKGDIAEGYSVSREKKESFPLTVTSAQKNPTAFYLCASSIQGDNEKLFFGSGTQLSVL.

This sequence joins TRBV7-3 and TRBJ2-5; D may be TRBD1 (6 bases). The CDR3 has 15 amino acids. Germline V gives CDR1 SGHTA, CDR2 FQGTGA. The V gene lost 5 bases and the J gene lost 5 bases, with 18 bases spanning the gap. The DNA of the CDR3 is TGTGCCAGCAGCCCCGGAACAGGGATCCGGGAGACCCAGTACTTC. It is translated as CASSPGTGIRETQYF.

This chain connects TRBV19 to TRBJ2-7, with TRBD1 as a possible D gene (5 bases). The CDR3 consists of 16 residues. V was trimmed by 4 bases and J by 2 bases, leaving 18 bases between them. Germline values: CDR1 LNHDA, CDR2 SQIVND (reference sequence). CDR3 in amino acids: CASSKPVGVTAYEQYV. The CDR3 bases are TGTGCCAGTAGTAAGCCTGTCGGAGTGACAGCCTACGAGCAGTACGTC.

About this clone: One end of the junction is discordant with germline, which a read error may explain. The chain is built from TRBV7-9 and TRBJ1-5; D may be TRBD1 (6 bases). This CDR3 is built from 13 residues. Per germline, CDR1 SEHNR and CDR2 FQNEAQ (reference sequence). CDR3 sequence (DNA): TGTTCCAGCAGCTGGACAGGCAATCAGCCCCAGCATTTT. Protein product: CSSSWTGNQPQHF.

The chain combines TRBV9 with TRBJ2-7; 9 positions agree with TRBD2. The V gene end was trimmed by 3 bases and the J gene end by 1 base; junction bases not matched to a gene: 8. CDR3 size: 16 residues. In germline, CDR1 is SGDLS, CDR2 YYNGEE. CDR3 bases: TGTGCCAGCAGCGCAGACCTAGCGGGACCATCCTACGAGCAGTACTTC. It translates to CASSADLAGPSYEQYF.

This clone was recorded a few times. The chain recombines TRBV20-1 with TRBJ1-2; the D gene is possibly TRBD1 (5 bases). This CDR3 has 11 amino acids. Germline-derived CDR1 and CDR2 are DFQATT and SNEGSKA (reference sequence). The germline V and J ends were trimmed by 4 bases and 7 bases, with 10 bases remaining between them. CDR3 DNA sequence: TGCAGTGCTAATCAGGGCGGTGGCTACACCTTC. It translates to CSANQGGGYTF.

This clone has just a few counts. The chain carries TRBV12-5 and TRBJ2-5; tentative D call: TRBD1 (6 bases). CDR1 and CDR2 from the germline V gene are LGHNT and FRNRAP. V shed 4 bases and J shed 2 bases, with 8 bases lying between them. The CDR3 is made up of 13 amino acids. The CDR3 DNA reads TGTGCTAGTGGTTGGGACACTCAAGAGACCCAGTACTTC. Its translation: CASGWDTQETQYF.

This clone was seen only once. The genes are TRBV30 and TRBJ2-7, with 11 bases fitting TRBD1. This CDR3 is 13 amino acids long. The V gene end was trimmed by 0 bases and the J gene end by 8 bases; junction bases not matched to a gene: 3. CDR1 and CDR2 from the germline V gene are GTSNPN and SVGIG (reference sequence). The CDR3 loop is CAWSVGQGAKQYV. In nucleotides, the CDR3 is TGTGCCTGGAGTGTAGGACAGGGGGCTAAGCAGTACGTC.

The rearrangement links TRBV4-1 to TRBJ1-4, with D maybe TRBD1 (5 bases). There are 16 residues in the CDR3. Germline CDR1 and CDR2: MGHRA and YSYEKL. Trimming took off 0 bases at V and 7 bases at J, with 15 bases between the two ends. The CDR3 DNA is TGCGCCAGCAGCCAAGATCGGGACGGGGGGGGTGAAAAACTGTTTTTT. This codes for CASSQDRDGGGEKLFF.

The rearrangement uses TRBV13 and TRBJ2-1; 7 bases are a match to TRBD2. The CDR3 spans 14 residues. V trimming: 2 bases; J trimming: 4 bases; junction bases outside the gene matches: 2. Germline V lookup: CDR1 PRHDT, CDR2 FYEKMQ (reference sequence). In DNA form, the CDR3 reads TGTGCCAGCAGCTTATTCGGGAGGTACAATGAGCAGTTCTTC. This sequence encodes CASSLFGRYNEQFF.

The sample holds a few counts of this clone. This sequence joins TRBV7-6 and TRBJ1-1; 9 nucleotides match TRBD1. V was pared by 5 bases and J by 7 bases, with 8 bases of the junction left unmatched. The V gene's germline CDR1 is SGHVS and CDR2 FNYEAQ. This CDR3 has 14 residues. CDR3 residues: CASSPRDRADEAFF. CDR3 in DNA: TGTGCCAGCAGCCCAAGGGACAGGGCGGATGAAGCTTTCTTT.

About this clone: A junction end diverges from the germline sequence, so it may reflect a read error. The genes are TRBV7-9 and TRBJ2-3, with 7 nucleotides matching TRBD2. The CDR3 consists of 16 residues. The germline CDR1 and CDR2 sequences are SEHNR and FQNEAQ (reference sequence). CDR3 protein: CSSSAFWTRETDTQYF. CDR3 DNA sequence: TGTTCCAGCAGCGCGTTCTGGACTAGGGAGACAGATACGCAGTATTTT.

The chain joins TRBV9 to TRBJ2-3, with D maybe TRBD2 (5 bases). V was clipped by 2 bases and J by 0 bases, with 10 bases between them. The CDR3 extends over 15 amino acids. Germline lookup yields CDR1 SGDLS and CDR2 YYNGEE. The CDR3 nucleotides read TGTGCCAGCAGCGTCCTAGCCGGCAGCACAGATACGCAGTATTTT. Protein sequence: CASSVLAGSTDTQYF.

The V gene is TRBV7-3, the J gene TRBJ2-3; no reliable D call. Trimming pared 2 bases from V and 1 base from J, leaving 4 bases between. The germline CDR1 and CDR2 sequences are SGHTA and FQGTGA. This CDR3 region has 13 residues. CDR3 sequence: CASSLWRTDTQYF. Written as DNA, the CDR3 is TGTGCCAGCAGCTTATGGCGCACAGATACGCAGTATTTT.

This rearrangement joins TRBV9 to TRBJ2-2; a possible D gene is TRBD1 (5 bases). The germline CDR1 and CDR2 sequences are SGDLS and YYNGEE. The V gene lost 4 bases and the J gene lost 0 bases, with 22 bases spanning the gap. This CDR3 contains 19 residues. The CDR3 reads CASSPRHLSGYTNTGELFF. CDR3 nucleotide sequence: TGTGCCAGCAGCCCAAGACACCTCTCAGGGTATACGAACACCGGGGAGCTGTTTTTT.

V and J are TRBV19 and TRBJ2-6; D not certain. V lost 2 bases, J lost 2 bases, and 10 bases lay in between. CDR1 LNHDA and CDR2 SQIVND come from the germline V gene (reference sequence). This CDR3 is 16 amino acids long. CDR3: CASSIPDSPGANVLTF. The CDR3 region has the DNA TGTGCCAGTAGTATACCAGATTCCCCTGGGGCCAACGTCCTGACTTTC. The whole variable domain, remainder taken from reference TRBV19 and TRBJ2-6, is DGGITQSPKYLFRKEGQNVTLSCEQNLNHDAMYWYRQDPGQGLRLIYYSQIVNDFQKGDIAEGYSVSREKKESFPLTVTSAQKNPTAFYLCASSIPDSPGANVLTFGAGSRLTVL.

The chain has TRBV9 and TRBJ1-3; no clear D. Germline V gene lookup returns CDR1 SGDLS and CDR2 YYNGEE. This CDR3 comprises 15 residues. The V end was cut by 4 bases, the J end by 0 bases, with 11 bases between. The CDR3 coding sequence is TGTGCCAGCAGCCCCTCTCAGGTCTCTGGAAACACCATATATTTT. The encoded protein is CASSPSQVSGNTIYF.

This chain uses TRBV5-4 with TRBJ2-1, with 8 bases that match TRBD1. The germline V gene encodes CDR1 SGHNT and CDR2 YYREEE (reference sequence). The CDR3 runs to 15 residues. With V trimmed by 3 bases and J by 2 bases, 4 bases remained unmatched. For the CDR3, the DNA is TGTGCCAGCAGCTATCCGGGACAGGCCTACAATGAGCAGTTCTTC. Its protein is CASSYPGQAYNEQFF.

V and J are TRBV15 and TRBJ1-2, with D perhaps matching TRBD1 (5 bases). Germline assignment: CDR1 LNHNV and CDR2 YYDKDF (reference sequence). The CDR3 consists of 15 residues. V lost 2 bases, J lost 7 bases, and 17 bases lay in between. CDR3 coding DNA: TGTGCCACCAGCAGAATCCCTCAGGGAACGGGTGGCTACACCTTC. It encodes CATSRIPQGTGGYTF.

The chain combines TRBV11-2 with TRBJ1-1, with TRBD1 as a possible D gene (6 bases). The CDR3 totals 13 residues. Looked up from germline, CDR1 is SGHAT and CDR2 is FQNNGV. Trimming pared 5 bases from V and 5 bases from J, leaving 12 bases between. In DNA, the CDR3 is TGTGCCAGCAGCCGACACAGGGAAACTGAAGCTTTCTTT. It translates to CASSRHRETEAFF.